This T cell receptor beta chain was identified in a study of shared clonotypes between healthy human individuals. The wider study: The people who gave samples were two women and three men aged 18 to 49. Notes on the study in general: There were few donors, and this limited the genetic and exposure-history diversity represented. The authors sampled blood alone, and tissue repertoires likely differ. Across subsets, estimated richness was generally greater for naive than for memory populations.

Measured with immunoSEQ multiplex PCR; TCRdb has only the in-frame clones, and not every one. The profile shows approximately 350,000 clones, around 74% of them singletons. The CDR3 is 18 amino acids. Unmatched junction bases numbered 12, after V lost 1 base and J lost 5 bases. The germline V gene has CDR1 MNHEY and CDR2 SMNVEV (reference sequence). About this clone itself: Its antigen is unidentified.

This receptor was taken from a man aged 25-40 years in good health. The V and J genes are TRBV27 and TRBJ2-7; TRBD2 aligns across 12 bases. The material sequenced was memory CD4+ T cells sorted from blood. The sample's subset: CD45RA-negative fraction. The CDR3 sequence is CASSLFTATSGSGDEQYF. CDR3 nucleotide sequence: TGTGCCAGCAGTTTATTTACTGCGACTAGCGGGAGCGGCGACGAGCAGTACTTC.